A selection of T cell receptor beta chains follows, all from one sample in a study of vaccination effects on CD4 cells after COVID-19. Their antigens are not known. Sequenced by immunoSEQ multiplex PCR; TCRdb stores in-frame clones only, minus some. The sample lists 25,000 to 35,000 clones, roughly four fifths seen once, with roughly 15% in the top ten. The material was CD4+ T cells from PBMCs cultured with HCoV-229E spike peptides, obtained after COVID-19 vaccination. All receptors derive from a human donor who received a COVID-19 vaccine. Each CDR3 is given with its conserved first and last residue. D genes are given only for firm matches. Rows may omit the clone size; those that give it use once, few, many or a size class.

v_call,j_call,d_call,clone_size,cdr3_aa,cdr3_nt
TRBV21-1,TRBJ1-1,-,-,CASSITRLRQVHTEAFF,TGTGCCAGCAGCATCACGAGGCTTCGTCAGGTCCACACTGAAGCTTTCTTT
TRBV12-5,TRBJ1-6,TRBD1,-,CASGLDRGSPLHF,TGTGCTAGTGGTTTGGACAGGGGTTCACCCCTCCACTTT
TRBV2,TRBJ1-1,TRBD1,-,CASIGTGGVVSTEAFF,TGTGCCAGCATCGGGACAGGGGGCGTCGTGAGCACTGAAGCTTTCTTT
TRBV24-1,TRBJ2-5,TRBD1,-,CATSDTGGQETQYF,TGTGCCACCAGTGATACAGGGGGCCAAGAGACCCAGTACTTC
TRBV5-4,TRBJ1-2,-,-,CASSSTAIAYGYTF,TGTGCCAGCAGCTCGACAGCTATAGCCTATGGCTACACCTTC
TRBV5-1,TRBJ2-1,TRBD1,-,CASSFEALGRDRTYNEQFF,TGCGCCAGCAGCTTTGAAGCTTTAGGGCGGGACAGGACCTACAATGAGCAGTTCTTC
TRBV2,TRBJ1-2,-,-,CASSEALLTVYGYTF,TGTGCCAGCAGTGAAGCGCTTCTGACAGTTTATGGCTACACCTTC
TRBV10-3,TRBJ2-7,TRBD1,-,CATEDRGYEQYF,TGTGCCACAGAAGACAGGGGGTACGAGCAGTACTTC
TRBV19,TRBJ1-2,-,-,CASSSWTAANYGYTF,TGTGCCAGTAGTAGCTGGACAGCAGCTAACTATGGCTACACCTTC
TRBV10-3,TRBJ1-6,-,few,CAISRRGIGDNSPLHF,TGTGCCATCAGCCGCAGGGGTATCGGCGATAATTCACCCCTCCACTTT
TRBV11-2,TRBJ1-6,-,-,CASSPGYNSPLHF,TGTGCCAGCAGCCCAGGCTATAATTCACCCCTCCACTTT